One sample yielded the 11 T cell receptor beta chains listed below, sequenced in a study of blood T cell repertoires in COVID-19. Assay used: immunoSEQ multiplex PCR; TCRdb lists only in-frame clones, some missing. Of 100,000 or so clones listed, more than 75% were seen once; the top ten hold around a tenth. Sequenced sample: peripheral blood. These receptors all stem from a woman aged 25 to 39 with acute or convalescent COVID-19.

The chain joins TRBV30 to TRBJ1-1; a weak D match, TRBD1 (5 bases). The CDR3 has 11 amino acids. Germline CDR1 reads GTSNPN; CDR2 reads SVGIG (reference sequence). V lost 5 bases, J lost 11 bases, and 15 bases lay in between. In DNA, the CDR3 is TGTGCCTGGGACCGAACAGGCCGCGCTTTCTTT. Translation gives CAWDRTGRAFF. Filled out from reference TRBV30 and TRBJ1-1, the complete variable domain reads SQTIHQWPATLVQPVGSPLSLECTVEGTSNPNLYWYRQAAGRGLQLLFYSVGIGQISSEVPQNLSASRPQDRQFILSSKKLLLSDSGFYLCAWDRTGRAFFGQGTRLTVV.

The CDR3, as DNA: TGTGCCACCAGTGACCGGAGGGGCGGAAACTATGGCTACACCTTC. Its protein product is CATSDRRGGNYGYTF. The chain links TRBV24-1 to TRBJ1-2; the D gene is possibly TRBD1 (5 bases). This CDR3 is 15 amino acids long. With 4 bases removed from V and 2 bases from J, the gap between germline ends came to 13 bases. Germline V gene data show CDR1 as KGHDR and CDR2 as SFDVKD.

This clone occurred once. The gene calls are TRBV19 and TRBJ1-2; 10 nucleotides align to TRBD1. The CDR3 loop spans 15 amino acids. Germline values: CDR1 LNHDA, CDR2 SQIVND (reference sequence). Losses at the gene ends were 5 bases for V and 4 bases for J; bases not matched to a gene: 7. The CDR3 region has the DNA TGTGCCAGTAGTCTCGGGACAGGGGACATCTATGGCTACACCTTC. Protein sequence: CASSLGTGDIYGYTF.

This chain uses TRBV28 with TRBJ2-7, with 9 bases fitting TRBD1. This CDR3 contains 13 residues. V shed 5 bases, J shed 7 bases, and the junction held 6 bases outside the gene matches. From germline, CDR1 is MDHEN and CDR2 SYDVKM. CDR3 loop: CASSTGTGFEQYF. In nucleotides, the CDR3 is TGTGCCAGCAGTACCGGGACAGGGTTTGAGCAGTACTTC.

The V call is TRBV25-1, the J call TRBJ2-7; the match to TRBD1 covers 12 bases. This CDR3 spans 15 amino acids. V shed 5 bases and J 7 bases; nucleotides not matched to a gene: 9. Germline assignment: CDR1 MGHDK and CDR2 SYGVNS. The CDR3 protein is CASSRGGTGGEEQYF. CDR3 nucleotide sequence: TGTGCCAGCAGTCGAGGGGGGACAGGGGGCGAAGAGCAGTACTTC.

The J gene is TRBJ2-2, the V gene TRBV3-1 (or the pseudogene TRBV3-2), with D hard to call. The CDR3 sequence is 15 residues long. Per germline, CDR1 LGHDT and CDR2 YNNKEL (reference sequence). Trimming cost V 0 bases and J 3 bases, with 8 bases left between them. The chain's CDR3 is CASSQDVLYTGELFF. The CDR3 nucleotides read TGTGCCAGCAGCCAAGATGTACTTTACACCGGGGAGCTGTTTTTT.

This chain links TRBV19 with TRBJ1-1; 7 positions agree with TRBD1. Germline trimming cut 5 bases from V and 4 bases from J; bases unmatched to any gene: 7. In germline, CDR1 is LNHDA, CDR2 SQIVND (reference sequence). This CDR3 has 14 residues. This chain's CDR3 is CASSLQGLSTEAFF. The CDR3 nucleotides read TGTGCCAGTAGTTTACAGGGGTTGAGCACTGAAGCTTTCTTT.

For the CDR3, the DNA is TGTGCCAGCAGCCCGCTCCCAAGTAGCGAGCAGTTCTTC. Translating gives CASSPLPSSEQFF. The V gene is TRBV7-2, the J gene TRBJ2-1; D unclear. The CDR3 length is 13 residues. The germline V and J ends were trimmed by 5 bases and 10 bases, with 15 bases remaining between them. From germline, CDR1 is SGHTA and CDR2 FQGNSA.

The chain employs TRBV9 and TRBJ1-3; the D gene is possibly TRBD1 (6 bases). This CDR3 has 17 residues. From germline, CDR1 is SGDLS and CDR2 YYNGEE. Trimming took 0 bases from V and 2 from J, leaving 15 bases between them. The DNA for the CDR3 is TGTGCCAGCAGCGTAGCCGGGGGGGGCTTGGCTGGAAACACCATATATTTT. Its protein is CASSVAGGGLAGNTIYF.

V and J are TRBV2 and TRBJ1-6; 8 nucleotides align to TRBD1. The CDR3 is 16 residues long. CDR1 SNHLY and CDR2 FYNNEI come from the germline V gene. With V trimmed by 6 bases and J by 7 bases, 11 bases remained unmatched. In DNA form, the CDR3 reads TGTGCCAGCAGCGTGACCGGACAGGGTTTAAATTCACCCCTCCACTTT. Amino acid sequence: CASSVTGQGLNSPLHF.

CDR3 region: CASSTRRGAFF. As DNA, the CDR3 is TGTGCCAGCAGTACCCGCCGGGGGGCTTTCTTT. The chain links TRBV28 to TRBJ1-1; tentatively, D is TRBD1 (5 bases). This CDR3 spans 11 amino acids. CDR1 is MDHEN and CDR2 is SYDVKM in the germline V gene. V lost 5 bases and J 11 bases, leaving 12 bases between the germline ends.